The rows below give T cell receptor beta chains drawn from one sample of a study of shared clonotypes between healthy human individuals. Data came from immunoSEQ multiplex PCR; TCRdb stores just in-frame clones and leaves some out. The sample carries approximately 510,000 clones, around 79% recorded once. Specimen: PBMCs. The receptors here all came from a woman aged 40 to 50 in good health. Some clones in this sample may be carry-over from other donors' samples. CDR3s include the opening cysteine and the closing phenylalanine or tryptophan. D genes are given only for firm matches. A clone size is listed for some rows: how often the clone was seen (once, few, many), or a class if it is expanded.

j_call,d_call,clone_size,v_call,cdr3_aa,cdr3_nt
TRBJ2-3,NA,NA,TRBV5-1,CASSLGRDPTDTQYF,TGCGCCAGCAGCTTGGGCCGGGACCCCACAGATACGCAGTATTTT
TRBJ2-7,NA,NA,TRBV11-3,CASSLLTESSYEQYF,TGTGCCAGCAGCTTGTTGACGGAGAGCTCCTACGAGCAGTACTTC
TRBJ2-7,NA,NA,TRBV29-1,CSVDGEGSYEQYF,TGCAGCGTTGATGGGGAAGGAAGCTACGAGCAGTACTTC
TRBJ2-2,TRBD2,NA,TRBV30,CAWRGEGDTGELFF,TGTGCCTGGAGGGGGGAGGGAGACACCGGGGAGCTGTTTTTT
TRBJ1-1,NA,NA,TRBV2,CASCYNTEAFF,TGTGCCAGCTGTTACAACACTGAAGCTTTCTTT
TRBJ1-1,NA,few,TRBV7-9,CASSALGGRTMNTEAFF,TGTGCCAGCAGCGCGCTGGGGGGGCGAACAATGAACACTGAAGCTTTCTTT
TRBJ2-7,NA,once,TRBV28,CASSFGAGSLYEQYF,TGTGCCAGCAGTTTTGGGGCGGGTTCTCTCTACGAGCAGTACTTC
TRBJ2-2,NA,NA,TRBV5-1,CASSPGPSTGELFF,TGCGCCAGCAGCCCGGGACCCTCTACCGGGGAGCTGTTTTTT
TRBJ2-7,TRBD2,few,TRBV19,CASSTSGGHEQYF,TGTGCCAGTAGTACCAGCGGGGGCCACGAGCAGTACTTC
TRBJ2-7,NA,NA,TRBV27,CASSLRRSSYEQYF,TGTGCCAGCAGTTTACGTAGGAGTTCCTACGAGCAGTACTTC
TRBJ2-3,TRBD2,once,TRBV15,CATSRGGLSTDTQYF,TGTGCCACCAGCCGGGGAGGGCTTAGCACAGATACGCAGTATTTT
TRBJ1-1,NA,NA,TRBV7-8,CASSLGEGKAAFF,TGTGCCAGCAGCTTAGGAGAAGGGAAGGCAGCTTTCTTT
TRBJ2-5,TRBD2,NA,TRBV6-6,CASRGLAVSGTQYF,TGTGCCAGCAGGGGACTAGCGGTATCCGGGACCCAGTACTTC
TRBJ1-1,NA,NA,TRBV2,CASSSQGMTEAFF,TGTGCCAGCAGTTCCCAGGGGATGACTGAAGCTTTCTTT
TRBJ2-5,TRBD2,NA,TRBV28,CASTPAGDREETQYF,TGTGCCAGCACGCCAGCGGGAGACCGTGAAGAGACCCAGTACTTC
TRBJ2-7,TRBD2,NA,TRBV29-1,CSVQASGSYEQYF,TGCAGCGTTCAGGCTAGCGGCTCCTACGAGCAGTACTTC